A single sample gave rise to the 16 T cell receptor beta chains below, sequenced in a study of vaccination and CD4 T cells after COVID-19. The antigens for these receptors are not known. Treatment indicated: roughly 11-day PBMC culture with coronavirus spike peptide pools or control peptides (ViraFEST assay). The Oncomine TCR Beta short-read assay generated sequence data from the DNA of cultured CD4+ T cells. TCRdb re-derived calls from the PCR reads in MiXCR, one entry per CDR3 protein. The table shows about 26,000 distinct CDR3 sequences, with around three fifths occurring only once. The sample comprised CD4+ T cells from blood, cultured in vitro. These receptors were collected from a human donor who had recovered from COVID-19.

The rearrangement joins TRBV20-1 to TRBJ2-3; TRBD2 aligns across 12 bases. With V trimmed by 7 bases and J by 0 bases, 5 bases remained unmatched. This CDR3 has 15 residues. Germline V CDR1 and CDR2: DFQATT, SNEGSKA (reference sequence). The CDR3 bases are TGCAGTGTAAGGGGGACTAGCGGGAGCACAGATACGCAGTATTTT. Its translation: CSVRGTSGSTDTQYF.

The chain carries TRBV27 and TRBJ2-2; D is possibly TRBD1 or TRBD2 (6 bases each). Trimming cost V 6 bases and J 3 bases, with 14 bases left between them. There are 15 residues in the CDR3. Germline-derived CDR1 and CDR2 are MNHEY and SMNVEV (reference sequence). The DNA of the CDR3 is TGTGCCAGCAGACCCGGGGGCCAAGACACCGGGGAGCTGTTTTTT. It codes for CASRPGGQDTGELFF.

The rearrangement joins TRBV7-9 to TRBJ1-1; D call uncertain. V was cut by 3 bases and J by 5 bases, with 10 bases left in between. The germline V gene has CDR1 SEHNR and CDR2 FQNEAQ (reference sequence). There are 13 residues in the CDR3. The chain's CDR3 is CASSFVGVTEAFF. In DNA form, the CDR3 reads TGTGCCAGCAGCTTTGTGGGTGTTACTGAAGCTTTCTTT. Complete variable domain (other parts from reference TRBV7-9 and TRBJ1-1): DTGVSQNPRHKITKRGQNVTFRCDPISEHNRLYWYRQTLGQGPEFLTYFQNEAQLEKSRLLSDRFSAERPKGSFSTLEIQRTEQGDSAMYLCASSFVGVTEAFFGQGTRLTVV.

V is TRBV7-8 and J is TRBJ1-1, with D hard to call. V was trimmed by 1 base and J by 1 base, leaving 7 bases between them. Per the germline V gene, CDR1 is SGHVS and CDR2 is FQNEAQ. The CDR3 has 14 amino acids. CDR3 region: CASSLVGSNTEAFF. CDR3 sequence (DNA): TGTGCCAGCAGCTTAGTGGGGTCGAACACTGAAGCTTTCTTT. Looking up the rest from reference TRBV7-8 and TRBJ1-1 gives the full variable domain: GAGVSQSPRYKVAKRGQDVALRCDPISGHVSLFWYQQALGQGPEFLTYFQNEAQLDKSGLPSDRFFAERPEGSVSTLKIQRTQQEDSAVYLCASSLVGSNTEAFFGQGTRLTVV.

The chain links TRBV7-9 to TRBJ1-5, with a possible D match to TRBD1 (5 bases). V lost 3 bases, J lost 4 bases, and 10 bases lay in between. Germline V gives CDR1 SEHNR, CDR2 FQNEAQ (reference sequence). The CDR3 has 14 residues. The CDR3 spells CASSFSGGNQPQHF. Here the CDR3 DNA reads TGTGCCAGCAGCTTCTCCGGGGGAAATCAGCCCCAGCATTTT.

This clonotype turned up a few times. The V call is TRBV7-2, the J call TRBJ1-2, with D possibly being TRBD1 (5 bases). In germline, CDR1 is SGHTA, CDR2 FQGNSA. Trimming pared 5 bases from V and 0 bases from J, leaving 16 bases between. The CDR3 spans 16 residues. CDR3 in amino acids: CASSQSPGRANYGYTF. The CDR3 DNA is TGTGCCAGCAGCCAATCCCCGGGACGAGCTAACTATGGCTACACCTTC.

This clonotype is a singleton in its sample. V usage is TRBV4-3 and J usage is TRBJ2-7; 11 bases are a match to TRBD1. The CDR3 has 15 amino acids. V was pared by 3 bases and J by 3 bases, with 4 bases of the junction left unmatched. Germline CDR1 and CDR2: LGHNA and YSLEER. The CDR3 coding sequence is TGCGCCAGCAGCCATGGACAGGGGGCTGGCTACGAGCAGTACTTC. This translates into CASSHGQGAGYEQYF.

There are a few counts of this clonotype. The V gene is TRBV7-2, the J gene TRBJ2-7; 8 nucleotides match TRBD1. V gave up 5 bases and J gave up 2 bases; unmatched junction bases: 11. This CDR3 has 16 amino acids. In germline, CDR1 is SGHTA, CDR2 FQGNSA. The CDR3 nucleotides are TGTGCCAGCAGCGCCCGTTCCGGGACAGGAACCTACGAGCAGTACTTC. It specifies CASSARSGTGTYEQYF.

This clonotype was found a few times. The CDR3 loop reads CAWSEGRTLTLHF. The CDR3 region has the DNA TGTGCCTGGAGTGAGGGTCGGACCCTCACCCTCCACTTT. The chain links TRBV30 to TRBJ1-6; D remains unclear. This CDR3 is built from 13 residues. Germline CDR1 GTSNPN, CDR2 SVGIG (reference sequence). The V and J ends lost 1 base and 14 bases respectively, with 15 bases between them.

The CDR3 DNA follows: TGTGCCACCAGCACGACATGGGAGGCCTACGAGCAGTACTTC. Its translation: CATSTTWEAYEQYF. The chain couples TRBV15 to TRBJ2-7; tentative D call: TRBD2 (6 bases). CDR3 size: 14 residues. V lost 4 bases, J lost 2 bases, and 12 bases lay in between. Germline V lookup: CDR1 LNHNV, CDR2 YYDKDF (reference sequence).

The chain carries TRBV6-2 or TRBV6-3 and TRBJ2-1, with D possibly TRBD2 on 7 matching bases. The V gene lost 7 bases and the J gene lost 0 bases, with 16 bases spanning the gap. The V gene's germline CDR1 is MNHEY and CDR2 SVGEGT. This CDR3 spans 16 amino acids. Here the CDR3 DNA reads TGTGCCAGCACCCAAGGGGGGGGGACCTCCTACAATGAGCAGTTCTTC. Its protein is CASTQGGGTSYNEQFF.

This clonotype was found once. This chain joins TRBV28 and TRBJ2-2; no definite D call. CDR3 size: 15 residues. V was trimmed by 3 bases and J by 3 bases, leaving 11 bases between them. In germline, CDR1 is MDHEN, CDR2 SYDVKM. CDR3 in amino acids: CASSFFWTDTGELFF. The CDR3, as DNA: TGTGCCAGCAGTTTCTTCTGGACGGACACCGGGGAGCTGTTTTTT.

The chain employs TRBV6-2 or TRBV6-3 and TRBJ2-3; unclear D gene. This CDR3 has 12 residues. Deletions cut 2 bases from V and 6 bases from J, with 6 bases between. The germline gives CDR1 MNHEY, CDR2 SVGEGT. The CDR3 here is CASSYRADTQYF. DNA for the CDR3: TGTGCCAGCAGTTACCGCGCCGATACGCAGTATTTT.

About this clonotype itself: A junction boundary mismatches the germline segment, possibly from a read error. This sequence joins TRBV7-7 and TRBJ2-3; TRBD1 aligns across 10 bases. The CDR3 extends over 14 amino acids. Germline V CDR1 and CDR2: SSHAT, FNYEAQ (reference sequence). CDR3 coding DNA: TGTGCTAGCAGCGCGACAGGGGGCGCAGATACGCAGTATTTT. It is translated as CASSATGGADTQYF. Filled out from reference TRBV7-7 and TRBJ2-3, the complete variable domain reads GAGVSQSPRYKVTKRGQDVTLRCDPISSHATLYWYQQALGQGPEFLTYFNYEAQPDKSGLPSDRFSAERPEGSISTLTIQRTEQRDSAMYRCASSATGGADTQYFGPGTRLTVL.

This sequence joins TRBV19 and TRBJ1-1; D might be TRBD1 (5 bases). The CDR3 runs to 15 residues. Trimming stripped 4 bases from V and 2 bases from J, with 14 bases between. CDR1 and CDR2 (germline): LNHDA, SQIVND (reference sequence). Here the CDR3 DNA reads TGTGCCAGTAGTACCCGGGACTGGGGAAACACTGAAGCTTTCTTT. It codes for CASSTRDWGNTEAFF.

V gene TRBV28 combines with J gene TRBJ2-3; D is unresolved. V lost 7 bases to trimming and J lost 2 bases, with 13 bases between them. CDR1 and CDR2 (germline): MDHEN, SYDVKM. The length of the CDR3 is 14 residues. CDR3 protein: CASTTPDTTDTQYF. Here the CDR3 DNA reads TGTGCCAGCACCACCCCCGATACCACAGATACGCAGTATTTT.